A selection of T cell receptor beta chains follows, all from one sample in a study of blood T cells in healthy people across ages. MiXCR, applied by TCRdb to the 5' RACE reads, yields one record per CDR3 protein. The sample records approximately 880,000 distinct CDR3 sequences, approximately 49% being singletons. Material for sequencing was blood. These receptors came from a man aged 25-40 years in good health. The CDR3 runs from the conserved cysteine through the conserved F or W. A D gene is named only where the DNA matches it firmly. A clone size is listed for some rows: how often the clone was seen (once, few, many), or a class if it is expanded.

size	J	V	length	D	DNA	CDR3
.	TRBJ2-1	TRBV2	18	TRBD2	TGTGCCAGCAGTGAACAGTTAGCTAGCGGGGGGGCTCGGGATGAGCAGTTCTTC	CASSEQLASGGARDEQFF
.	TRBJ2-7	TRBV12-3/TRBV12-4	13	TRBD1	TGTGCCATCATGACAGGGCCTTCCTACGAGCAGTACTTC	CAIMTGPSYEQYF
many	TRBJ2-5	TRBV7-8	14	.	TGTGCCAGCAGCTTAGTCACAGGCCACCAGCCCCAGTACTTC	CASSLVTGHQPQYF
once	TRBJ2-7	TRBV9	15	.	TGTGCCAGCAGCGGCGGTAACCTGAGCTCCTACGAGCAGTACTTC	CASSGGNLSSYEQYF
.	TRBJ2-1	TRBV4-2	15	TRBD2	TGTGCCAGCAGTCCCGGGACTAGCGGGGTCAATGAGCAGTTCTTC	CASSPGTSGVNEQFF
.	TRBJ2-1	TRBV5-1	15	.	TGCGCCGGCAGCTTGGGTCTTGTGTCGGGCGATGAGCAGTTCTTC	CAGSLGLVSGDEQFF
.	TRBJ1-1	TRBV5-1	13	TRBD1	TGCGCCAGCATGGGGACAGGGCTCACTGAAGCTTTCTTT	CASMGTGLTEAFF
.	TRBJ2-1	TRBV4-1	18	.	TGCGCCAGCAGCCAAAACCCCGGACGGGGTTTTTCCTACAATGAGCAGTTCTTC	CASSQNPGRGFSYNEQFF
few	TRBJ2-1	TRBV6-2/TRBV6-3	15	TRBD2	TGTGCCAGCAGGAAGACTAGCGGGGGTCCCTATGAGCAGTTCTTC	CASRKTSGGPYEQFF
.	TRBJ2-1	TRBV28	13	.	TGTGCCAGCAAATTTACAGCGAACAATGAGCAGTTCTTC	CASKFTANNEQFF
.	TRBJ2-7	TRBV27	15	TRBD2	TGTGCCAGCAGTACCCTAGCGGGGGCCCTATACGAGCAGTACTTC	CASSTLAGALYEQYF
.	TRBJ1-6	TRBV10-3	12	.	TGTGCCATCACTAACGGGAATTCACCCCTCCACTTT	CAITNGNSPLHF
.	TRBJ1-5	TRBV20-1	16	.	TGCAGTGCTAGCCCTACAGGGATCAGGCGCAATCAGCCCCAGCATTTT	CSASPTGIRRNQPQHF
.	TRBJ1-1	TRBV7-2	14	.	TGTGCCAGCAGCACCGACAGCGGAAGAACTGAAGCTTTCTTT	CASSTDSGRTEAFF
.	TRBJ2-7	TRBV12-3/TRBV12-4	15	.	TGTGCCAGCAGTTCGGACGACATCGGGGTGTACGAGCAGTACTTC	CASSSDDIGVYEQYF
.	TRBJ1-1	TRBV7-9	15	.	TGTGCCAGCAGCTTAATCGACAGGTCGAACACTGAAACTTTCTTT	CASSLIDRSNTETFF
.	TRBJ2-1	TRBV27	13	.	TGTGCCAGCAGTTTATCGAGGAGGAATGAGCAGTTCTTC	CASSLSRRNEQFF